A single sample is the source of the 18 T cell receptor beta chains below, sequenced in a study of T cells in Graves' hyperthyroidism and ophthalmopathy. RNA transcripts gave rise to amplified TCR beta CDR3 regions. First-round RT-PCR targeting the TCR CDR3 was performed with the HTBI primer set. TCRdb redid the calling of the multiplex PCR reads with MiXCR, one entry per CDR3 protein. Seen here are hundreds of thousands of distinct CDR3 sequences, about 14% observed once, and the top ten hold roughly 10%. The specimen was blood. The receptor source for this set is a woman aged 18-35 years with Graves' hyperthyroidism.

V and J are TRBV12-3 or TRBV12-4 and TRBJ2-7; the D is unclear. The CDR3 totals 13 residues. The V gene lost 4 bases and the J gene lost 0 bases, with 7 bases spanning the gap. The CDR3 spells CASSSKSSYEQYF. CDR3 in DNA: TGTGCCAGCAGTTCTAAAAGCTCCTACGAGCAGTACTTC.

At least ten counts were recorded for this clonotype. The V call is TRBV25-1, the J call TRBJ2-7, with 13 bases lining up with TRBD2. The V gene end was trimmed by 4 bases and the J gene end by 3 bases; junction bases not matched to a gene: 9. The germline V gene encodes CDR1 MGHDK and CDR2 SYGVNS. The CDR3 has 17 amino acids. CDR3 coding DNA: TGTGCCAGCAGTGGGACTAGCGGGAGACCCCGCGACTACGAGCAGTACTTC. Its protein product is CASSGTSGRPRDYEQYF.

This clonotype was detected only a few times. The J gene is TRBJ2-6, the V gene TRBV19; D is unresolved. The CDR3 length is 15 residues. Germline V lookup: CDR1 LNHDA, CDR2 SQIVND (reference sequence). Trimming left V 3 bases short and J 0 bases short, with 6 bases between. CDR3 protein: CASSITSSGANVLTF. Written as DNA, the CDR3 is TGTGCCAGTAGTATCACCAGCTCTGGGGCCAACGTCCTGACTTTC. The whole variable domain, filled in from reference TRBV19 and TRBJ2-6, reads DGGITQSPKYLFRKEGQNVTLSCEQNLNHDAMYWYRQDPGQGLRLIYYSQIVNDFQKGDIAEGYSVSREKKESFPLTVTSAQKNPTAFYLCASSITSSGANVLTFGAGSRLTVL.

In its sample, this clonotype was seen many times. The V and J genes are TRBV6-5 and TRBJ2-7; D uncertain. With 2 bases removed from V and 1 base from J, the gap between germline ends came to 18 bases. This CDR3 comprises 17 residues. Germline lookup yields CDR1 MNHEY and CDR2 SVGAGI. The CDR3 nucleotides are TGTGCCAGCAGTTACACGGCAGCGTCGGGTCGATCCTACGAGCAGTACTTC. It specifies CASSYTAASGRSYEQYF.

The chain carries TRBV18 and TRBJ2-5; 7 bases align to TRBD1. Looked up from germline, CDR1 is KGHSH and CDR2 is LQKENI. This CDR3 has 15 residues. The trim removed 4 bases at V and 4 bases at J, leaving 9 bases unmatched. The CDR3 reads CASSRAVSGGETQYF. For the CDR3, the DNA is TGTGCCAGCTCACGAGCCGTGTCAGGGGGAGAGACCCAGTACTTC. The variable domain in full, completed from reference TRBV18 and TRBJ2-5, reads NAGVMQNPRHLVRRRGQEARLRCSPMKGHSHVYWYRQLPEEGLKFMVYLQKENIIDESGMPKERFSAEFPKEGPSILRIQQVVRGDSAAYFCASSRAVSGGETQYFGPGTRLLVL.

The gene calls are TRBV2 and TRBJ2-7; TRBD2 might be the D (5 bases). The germline V and J ends were trimmed by 5 bases and 2 bases, with 13 bases remaining between them. The V gene's germline CDR1 is SNHLY and CDR2 FYNNEI. This CDR3 contains 14 residues. The CDR3 protein is CASSSGLTPYEQYF. CDR3 nucleotide sequence: TGTGCCAGCAGTTCCGGACTGACTCCCTACGAGCAGTACTTC.

This clonotype was counted once. The chain uses TRBV19 and TRBJ2-4; TRBD1 is a possible D gene (5 bases). There are 17 residues in the CDR3. V lost 6 bases, J lost 8 bases, and 26 bases lay in between. CDR1 is LNHDA, CDR2 SQIVND, per germline (reference sequence). The CDR3 here is CASRNSPRGGDGDIQYF. The DNA for the CDR3 is TGTGCCAGTAGGAACTCACCTAGGGGTGGAGATGGCGACATTCAGTACTTC.

This sequence joins TRBV2 and TRBJ1-1; no definite D call. Trimming took off 7 bases at V and 6 bases at J, with 15 bases between the two ends. This CDR3 has 13 residues. Looked up from germline, CDR1 is SNHLY and CDR2 is FYNNEI. The CDR3 region is CASIMEIDAEAFF. CDR3 nucleotides: TGTGCCAGCATCATGGAGATCGACGCTGAAGCTTTCTTT.

Many counts were recorded for this clonotype. This chain uses TRBV20-1 with TRBJ1-6; 10 bases map to TRBD1. The CDR3 has 16 amino acids. V trimming: 2 bases; J trimming: 8 bases; junction bases outside the gene matches: 9. Germline V CDR1 and CDR2: DFQATT, SNEGSKA (reference sequence). The CDR3: CSARPPGQGWHSPLHF. DNA of the CDR3: TGCAGTGCTAGACCTCCGGGACAGGGGTGGCATTCACCCCTCCACTTT.

This clonotype appeared many times. CDR3 nucleotides: TGTGCCAGCAGTGACAGAGGGGGATCCGGTCAGCCCCAGCATTTT. Protein product: CASSDRGGSGQPQHF. The chain links TRBV2 to TRBJ1-5, with a possible D match to TRBD1 (6 bases). Trimming removed 3 bases from V and 6 bases from J, with 15 bases in between. The germline V gene encodes CDR1 SNHLY and CDR2 FYNNEI. The CDR3 spans 15 residues.

This clonotype has just a few counts. The chain has TRBV25-1 and TRBJ2-5, with D possibly being TRBD1 or TRBD2 (5 bases each). From germline, CDR1 is MGHDK and CDR2 SYGVNS. With 3 bases removed from V and 1 base from J, the gap between germline ends came to 15 bases. This CDR3 contains 16 residues. The CDR3 DNA reads TGTGCCAGCAGTGATGGGAGTAGGGGTATCCAAGAGACCCAGTACTTC. Amino acid sequence: CASSDGSRGIQETQYF.

This clonotype occurred many times. CDR3 loop: CASSSSEDRGPRGQFF. The CDR3 nucleotides read TGTGCCAGCAGTTCGAGTGAGGACAGGGGGCCCCGGGGGCAGTTCTTC. J is TRBJ2-1 and V is TRBV7-8; the match to TRBD1 covers 11 bases. Looked up from germline, CDR1 is SGHVS and CDR2 is FQNEAQ. The CDR3 consists of 16 residues. The V segment lost 6 bases and the J segment 12 bases; nucleotides outside the gene matches: 16.

A few counts support this clonotype. The V call is TRBV18, the J call TRBJ1-1, with 7 bases identical to TRBD1. Germline assignment: CDR1 KGHSH and CDR2 LQKENI. The V segment lost 2 bases and the J segment 7 bases; nucleotides outside the gene matches: 7. This CDR3 contains 14 residues. DNA for the CDR3: TGTGCCAGCTCACCATTCCGGGACAGCTTTGAAGCTTTCTTT. Translated, it gives CASSPFRDSFEAFF.

This clonotype was seen at least ten times. This rearrangement joins TRBV11-2 to TRBJ2-1, with D uncertain. Germline V CDR1 and CDR2: SGHAT, FQNNGV. The CDR3 spans 13 residues. With 5 bases removed from V and 12 bases from J, the gap between germline ends came to 17 bases. CDR3 coding DNA: TGTGCCAGCAGCCCACCGGCCGCAATTGTGCAGTTCTTC. Its translation: CASSPPAAIVQFF.

The genes are TRBV11-2 and TRBJ2-5; 8 bases are shared with TRBD2. Looked up from germline, CDR1 is SGHAT and CDR2 is FQNNGV. V was clipped by 7 bases and J by 2 bases; unmatched bases: 3. The CDR3 is 13 residues long. In DNA, the CDR3 is TGTGCCAGCAAGGCTAGCGGGCAAGAGACCCAGTACTTC. This codes for CASKASGQETQYF.

This clonotype was observed at least ten times. V and J are TRBV11-2 and TRBJ2-3; D is perhaps TRBD1 (5 bases). Germline lookup yields CDR1 SGHAT and CDR2 FQNNGV. The CDR3 is 17 residues long. The ends were cut back, 6 bases at V and 8 bases at J, with 27 bases in the middle. For the CDR3, the DNA is TGTGCCAGCAGGGCTCCTCTAGTTCAGGGCGTCAGCAGTACGCAGTATTTT. The encoded protein is CASRAPLVQGVSSTQYF.

This clonotype was seen at least ten times. V and J are TRBV29-1 and TRBJ2-1; 16 bases line up with TRBD2. The length of the CDR3 is 18 residues. Trimming at V came to 5 bases and at J to 0 bases, leaving 7 bases not matched to a gene. CDR1 is SQVTM and CDR2 is ANQGSEA in the germline V gene. The DNA for the CDR3 is TGCAGCGTTACGGGACTAGCGGGAGGGTTGAGCTCCTACAATGAGCAGTTCTTC. It is translated as CSVTGLAGGLSSYNEQFF.

This clonotype came up a few times. The chain recombines TRBV5-6 with TRBJ1-6, with D uncertain. The germline gives CDR1 SGHDT, CDR2 YYEEEE. The CDR3 is 14 residues long. The germline V and J ends were trimmed by 4 bases and 9 bases, with 14 bases remaining between them. The CDR3 nucleotides read TGTGCCAGCAGCAGCGGGCCCTCTGTTTCACCCCTCCACTTT. Amino acid sequence: CASSSGPSVSPLHF.